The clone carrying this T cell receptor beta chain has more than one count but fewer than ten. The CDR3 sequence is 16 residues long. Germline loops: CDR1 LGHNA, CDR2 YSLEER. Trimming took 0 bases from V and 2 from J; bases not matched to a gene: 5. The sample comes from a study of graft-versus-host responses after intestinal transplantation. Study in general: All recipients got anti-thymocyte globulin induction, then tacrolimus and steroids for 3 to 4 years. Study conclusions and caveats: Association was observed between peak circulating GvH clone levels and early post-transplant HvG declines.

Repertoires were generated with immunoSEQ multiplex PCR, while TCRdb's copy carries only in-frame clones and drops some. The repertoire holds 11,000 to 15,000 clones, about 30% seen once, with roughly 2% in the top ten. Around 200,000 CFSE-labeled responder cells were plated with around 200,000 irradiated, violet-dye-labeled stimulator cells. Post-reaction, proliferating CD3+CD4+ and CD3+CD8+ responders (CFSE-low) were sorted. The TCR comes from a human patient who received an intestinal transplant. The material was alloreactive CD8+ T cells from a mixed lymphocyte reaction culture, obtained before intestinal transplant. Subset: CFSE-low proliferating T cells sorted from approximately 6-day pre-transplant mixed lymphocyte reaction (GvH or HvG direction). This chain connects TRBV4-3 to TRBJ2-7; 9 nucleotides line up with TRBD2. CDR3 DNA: TGCGCCAGCAGCCAAGATAGTGGGACTAGCACCTACGAGCAGTACTTC. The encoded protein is CASSQDSGTSTYEQYF.